The next 21 T cell receptor beta chains were all read from a single sample in a study of neurological immune-mediated disorders. TCRdb re-called the 5' RACE reads with MiXCR, one entry per CDR3 protein. Of some 120,000 distinct CDR3 sequences in the sample, roughly 3.2% were seen once. Specimen: PBMCs. These TCRs come from a woman aged 25 to 39 with multiple sclerosis.

This clonotype has at least ten counts. This rearrangement joins TRBV3-1 to TRBJ2-2; 10 bases match TRBD1. The CDR3 extends over 19 amino acids. Germline V gives CDR1 LGHDT, CDR2 YNNKEL (reference sequence). V trimming: 3 bases; J trimming: 0 bases; junction bases outside the gene matches: 10. The CDR3 spells CASSHRQGALLANTGELFF. CDR3 DNA sequence: TGTGCCAGCAGCCACCGACAGGGGGCTCTGTTGGCGAACACCGGGGAGCTGTTTTTT. Based on the CDR3 plus reference TRBV3-1 and TRBJ2-2, the full variable domain is DTAVSQTPKYLVTQMGNDKSIKCEQNLGHDTMYWYKQDSKKFLKIMFSYNNKELIINETVPNRFSPKSPDKAHLNLHINSLELGDSAVYFCASSHRQGALLANTGELFFGEGSRLTVL.

The chain combines TRBV29-1 with TRBJ2-1, with unresolved D. The CDR3 extends over 10 amino acids. With 5 bases removed from V and 15 bases from J, the gap between germline ends came to 14 bases. CDR1 and CDR2 from the germline V gene are SQVTM and ANQGSEA. The CDR3, as DNA: TGCAGCGTTTCGGAGAATTATCTGTTCTTC. Its protein product is CSVSENYLFF.

About this clonotype itself: A much larger clone differs from this one at a single base, so this may be a read error. The chain combines TRBV7-2 with TRBJ1-5; D not resolved. This CDR3 contains 13 residues. V lost 6 bases, J lost 7 bases, and 13 bases lay in between. Per germline, CDR1 SGHTA and CDR2 FQGNSA. In DNA form, the CDR3 reads TGTGCCAGCAGGCGAAAGGCGGGCCAGCCCCAGCATTTT. Translation: CASRRKAGQPQHF.

This clonotype has a count of ten or more. This sequence joins TRBV29-1 and TRBJ1-1; a weak D match, TRBD1 (6 bases). Trimming cost V 3 bases and J 0 bases, with 11 bases left between them. CDR3 length: 14 residues. CDR1 SQVTM and CDR2 ANQGSEA come from the germline V gene. Here the CDR3 DNA reads TGCAGCGTTGAGACAGGAGCTATGAACACTGAAGCTTTCTTT. Protein product: CSVETGAMNTEAFF.

This clonotype was detected ten times or more. This sequence joins TRBV5-1 and TRBJ2-5; 7 bases align to TRBD1. The germline CDR1 and CDR2 sequences are SGHRS and YFSETQ. The CDR3 has 13 residues. With V trimmed by 1 base and J by 7 bases, 4 bases remained unmatched. This CDR3 is CASSLTGVGTQYF. CDR3 bases: TGCGCCAGCAGCTTGACAGGGGTTGGGACCCAGTACTTC.

This clonotype appeared many times. V gene TRBV5-1 combines with J gene TRBJ2-7; D is unresolved. There are 15 residues in the CDR3. V gave up 0 bases and J gave up 3 bases, with 13 bases separating them. From germline, CDR1 is SGHRS and CDR2 YFSETQ. The CDR3 here is CASSLEPDGNYEQYF. The CDR3 nucleotides are TGCGCCAGCAGCTTGGAACCCGATGGGAACTACGAGCAGTACTTC. Full variable domain (missing parts from reference TRBV5-1 and TRBJ2-7): KAGVTQTPRYLIKTRGQQVTLSCSPISGHRSVSWYQQTPGQGLQFLFEYFSETQRNKGNFPGRFSGRQFSNSRSEMNVSTLELGDSALYLCASSLEPDGNYEQYFGPGTRLTVT.

This clonotype showed up just a few times. The V call is TRBV12-5, the J call TRBJ1-2; TRBD1 might be the D (5 bases). Trimming removed 5 bases from V and 6 bases from J, with 22 bases in between. Germline V lookup: CDR1 LGHNT, CDR2 FRNRAP. CDR3 size: 16 residues. CDR3 in DNA: TGTGCTAGTGGTCTAACCCGAGGGGTAGGTTACGATGGCTACACCTTC. This codes for CASGLTRGVGYDGYTF.

This clonotype was recorded at least ten times. The chain has TRBV25-1 and TRBJ1-2; no clear D. Germline CDR1 MGHDK, CDR2 SYGVNS. The CDR3 sequence is 11 residues long. The V gene lost 2 bases and the J gene lost 2 bases, with 0 bases spanning the gap. The CDR3, as DNA: TGTGCCAGCAGTGAAAACTATGGCTACACCTTC. This translates into CASSENYGYTF.

This clonotype was seen many times. The V gene is TRBV9, the J gene TRBJ1-3; D uncertain. The CDR3 spans 15 residues. Germline V lookup: CDR1 SGDLS, CDR2 YYNGEE. Trimming cost V 2 bases and J 6 bases, with 15 bases left between them. CDR3 bases: TGTGCCAGCAGCGTCGGGCCGCGACCTGAAAACACCATATATTTT. This translates into CASSVGPRPENTIYF.

Many counts were recorded for this clonotype. V gene TRBV5-6 combines with J gene TRBJ2-5; 7 bases are a match to TRBD1. V trimming: 7 bases; J trimming: 1 base; junction bases outside the gene matches: 4. The CDR3 has 13 residues. The germline V gene has CDR1 SGHDT and CDR2 YYEEEE. The CDR3: CASEGAAQETQYF. CDR3 nucleotide sequence: TGTGCCAGCGAGGGGGCTGCCCAAGAGACCCAGTACTTC. Full variable domain (missing parts from reference TRBV5-6 and TRBJ2-5): DAGVTQSPTHLIKTRGQQVTLRCSPKSGHDTVSWYQQALGQGPQFIFQYYEEEERQRGNFPDRFSGHQFPNYSSELNVNALLLGDSALYLCASEGAAQETQYFGPGTRLLVL.

This clonotype was observed at least ten times. The gene calls are TRBV20-1 and TRBJ2-1; 8 bases fit TRBD2. V lost 0 bases, J lost 8 bases, and 3 bases stayed unmatched. The CDR3 runs to 13 residues. Looked up from germline, CDR1 is DFQATT and CDR2 is SNEGSKA (reference sequence). CDR3 nucleotide sequence: TGCAGTGCTAGAGAAGCGGGGGTATATGAGCAGTTCTTC. Residues: CSAREAGVYEQFF.

This clonotype showed up many times. The chain has TRBV20-1 and TRBJ2-3; the D is unclear. The CDR3 spans 13 residues. V was shortened by 0 bases and J by 2 bases, with 6 bases between the two germline ends. Per the germline V gene, CDR1 is DFQATT and CDR2 is SNEGSKA (reference sequence). Written as DNA, the CDR3 is TGCAGTGCTAGAGAGCGGTACACAGATACGCAGTATTTT. The encoded protein is CSARERYTDTQYF.

This clonotype has at least ten counts. The chain has TRBV15 and TRBJ2-1, with D perhaps TRBD2 (6 bases). Trimming removed 1 base from V and 4 bases from J, with 14 bases in between. This CDR3 spans 16 amino acids. The V gene's germline CDR1 is LNHNV and CDR2 YYDKDF (reference sequence). The CDR3 spells CATSRVSGFPYNEQFF. The CDR3 region has the DNA TGTGCCACCAGCAGAGTGAGCGGGTTCCCTTACAATGAGCAGTTCTTC.

This clonotype was detected many times. The chain combines TRBV7-2 with TRBJ2-3; the match to TRBD1 covers 9 bases. The germline CDR1 and CDR2 sequences are SGHTA and FQGNSA. The CDR3 is 16 residues long. Germline trimming cut 1 base from V and 0 bases from J; bases unmatched to any gene: 2. This chain's CDR3 is CASSLGGTGSTDTQYF. The CDR3 coding sequence is TGTGCCAGCAGCTTAGGGGGGACAGGGAGCACAGATACGCAGTATTTT.

This clonotype was recorded at least ten times. The chain uses TRBV29-1 and TRBJ1-5; 7 bases map to TRBD1. The CDR3 spans 13 residues. CDR1 is SQVTM and CDR2 is ANQGSEA in the germline V gene. After removal of 4 bases from V and 7 bases from J, the junction contained 7 bases not matched to a gene. CDR3 in amino acids: CSVGLTGMQPQHF. CDR3 DNA: TGCAGCGTTGGACTGACAGGGATGCAGCCCCAGCATTTT.

This clonotype was counted at least ten times. This sequence joins TRBV6-2 or TRBV6-3 and TRBJ2-1; D may match TRBD1 or TRBD2 (5 bases each). This CDR3 contains 14 residues. The germline V gene encodes CDR1 MNHEY and CDR2 SVGEGT. V was pared by 2 bases and J by 5 bases, with 10 bases between. The CDR3 sequence is CASSYESGHNEQFF. CDR3 nucleotide sequence: TGTGCCAGCAGTTACGAGTCGGGGCACAATGAGCAGTTCTTC.

This clonotype was detected ten times or more. The chain links TRBV7-9 to TRBJ1-1; no clear D. Between the trimmed V and J ends, which lost 5 bases and 0 bases, there was a span of 7 bases. The CDR3 extends over 13 amino acids. The germline gives CDR1 SEHNR, CDR2 FQNEAQ (reference sequence). CDR3 residues: CASSHELNTEAFF. CDR3 in DNA: TGTGCCAGCAGCCATGAATTGAACACTGAAGCTTTCTTT.

Many counts were recorded for this clonotype. J is TRBJ1-1 and V is TRBV5-1, with a weak D call TRBD1 (5 bases). The CDR3 extends over 14 amino acids. Trimming took 4 bases from V and 4 from J, leaving 14 bases between them. The germline gives CDR1 SGHRS, CDR2 YFSETQ. The CDR3: CASSAKQVGTEAFF. The CDR3 DNA reads TGCGCCAGCAGCGCCAAACAGGTCGGCACTGAAGCTTTCTTT.

This clonotype was counted at least ten times. This chain connects TRBV29-1 to TRBJ2-5; 8 bases agree with TRBD2. CDR3 length equals 14 residues. CDR1 and CDR2 from the germline V gene are SQVTM and ANQGSEA. V was clipped by 7 bases and J by 4 bases; unmatched bases: 11. The CDR3 spells CSANIGGAGETQYF. The DNA for the CDR3 is TGCAGCGCCAACATCGGGGGGGCAGGAGAGACCCAGTACTTC.

There are many counts of this clonotype. V usage is TRBV4-1 and J usage is TRBJ2-3; D tentatively fits TRBD1 or TRBD2 (5 bases each). Germline V CDR1 and CDR2: MGHRA, YSYEKL. The CDR3 has 15 residues. V dropped 0 bases and J dropped 3 bases, with 10 bases sitting between them. CDR3 sequence: CASSQEVGETDTQYF. CDR3 nucleotide sequence: TGCGCCAGCAGCCAAGAAGTGGGGGAGACAGATACGCAGTATTTT.

This clonotype was picked up a small number of times. The CDR3 end shows no conserved phenylalanine or tryptophan, and so a read error is likely. It is unclear where the CDR3 begins or ends on the DNA, so no DNA is shown, and the CDR3 is as TCRdb lists it. The chain employs TRBV2 and TRBJ1-2; whether TRBD1, the table's D call, matches the DNA was not checked. The CDR3 adds up to 13 amino acids, both ends counted. CDR1 is SNHLY, CDR2 FYNNEI, per germline. CDR3 amino acids: CASLPGGTINDTN.